These 17 T cell receptor beta chains share one sample of origin, sequenced in a study of CD8+CD57+ T cells in acquired aplastic anemia. Genomic DNA acted as the template from which TCR beta VDJ combination and CDR3 sequence profiling were carried out. TCRdb recomputed calls from the reads with MiXCR, one row per CDR3 protein. The data contain 400,000 to 450,000 distinct CDR3 sequences, about two thirds of them singletons. The sample comprised sorted CD4+, CD8+, or CD8+CD57+ T cells (not recorded which) from PBMCs. The source of these receptors is a human donor in good health, serving as a control.

The genes are TRBV27 and TRBJ1-2; the D gene is possibly TRBD1 (6 bases). Between the trimmed V and J ends, which lost 8 bases and 4 bases, there was a span of 8 bases. Germline CDR1 and CDR2: MNHEY and SMNVEV (reference sequence). The CDR3 runs to 11 residues. The CDR3 bases are TGTGCCAGCGGAGGGGGCTATGGCTACACCTTC. This codes for CASGGGYGYTF.

V gene TRBV2 combines with J gene TRBJ1-2; D is unresolved. From germline, CDR1 is SNHLY and CDR2 FYNNEI. The CDR3 sequence is 13 residues long. The V and J ends lost 1 base and 8 bases respectively, with 11 bases between them. The CDR3 loop reads CASSEVGVTGYTF. The DNA of the CDR3 is TGTGCCAGCAGTGAAGTAGGAGTGACCGGCTACACCTTC.

The table lists this clonotype with many counts. V is TRBV6-1 and J is TRBJ1-2; D not resolved. The germline V and J ends were trimmed by 3 bases and 2 bases, with 13 bases remaining between them. Per the germline V gene, CDR1 is MNHNS and CDR2 is SASEGT. This CDR3 region has 15 residues. This CDR3 is CASSEGSPLNYGYTF. The DNA for the CDR3 is TGTGCCAGCAGTGAGGGGAGCCCCTTAAACTATGGCTACACCTTC.

The rearrangement uses TRBV10-3 and TRBJ2-7; D tentatively fits TRBD1 or TRBD2 (5 bases each). The CDR3 covers 13 residues. The germline V gene encodes CDR1 ENHRY and CDR2 SYGVKD. V was pared by 9 bases and J by 4 bases, with 16 bases between. The CDR3 is CAISMGVSYEQYF. CDR3 nucleotides: TGTGCCATTTCGATGGGGGTCTCATACGAGCAGTACTTC.

With regard to this clonotype: At one of its ends the junction is not consistent with the germline gene, which may arise from a read error. This chain connects TRBV5-1 to TRBJ2-7, with a tentative D call TRBD2 (5 bases). The CDR3 extends over 15 amino acids. The germline gives CDR1 SGHRS, CDR2 YFSETQ. CDR3 in DNA: TGTGCCAGCAGCCGTGAGGGAAGGGCGGCCTACGAGCAGTACTTC. Translation gives CASSREGRAAYEQYF.

A note on this clonotype: A much larger clone lies a single base off, so this may be a read error. V and J are TRBV6-1 and TRBJ2-7; 9 nucleotides match TRBD2. The ends lost 5 bases at V and 0 bases at J; junction bases unmatched: 11. CDR1 is MNHNS, CDR2 SASEGT, per germline. The CDR3 has 17 amino acids. CDR3 nucleotides: TGTGCCAGCAGTTACCCTCCTAGCGGGGTTAGCTCCTACGAGCAGTACTTC. This translates into CASSYPPSGVSSYEQYF.

This clonotype was seen repeatedly, ten times or more. The rearrangement uses TRBV24-1 and TRBJ2-1; TRBD1 matches at 11 bases. The CDR3 totals 17 residues. The germline V gene encodes CDR1 KGHDR and CDR2 SFDVKD. Trimming removed 4 bases from V and 4 bases from J; junction bases left unmatched: 8. The DNA of the CDR3 is TGTGCCACCAGTGAGACAATCCGGGACAGGGGGTACAATGAGCAGTTCTTC. It is translated as CATSETIRDRGYNEQFF.

In regard to this clonotype: An end of the junction differs from the germline gene, which may be a read error. The chain joins TRBV7-2 to TRBJ2-1; D gene unclear. The CDR3 runs 16 residues. Germline CDR1 is SGHTA and CDR2 is FQGNSA. Here the CDR3 DNA reads TGTGCCAGCAGTGATTTGCAAGGGTATCAGCACAAGGAGCAGTTCTTC. This sequence encodes CASSDLQGYQHKEQFF. Together with reference TRBV7-2 and TRBJ2-1, the CDR3 gives the full variable domain: GAGVSQSPSNKVTEKGKDVELRCDPISGHTALYWYRQSLGQGLEFLIYFQGNSAPDKSGLPSDRFSAERTGGSVSTLTIQRTQQEDSAVYLCASSDLQGYQHKEQFFGPGTRLTVL.

This clonotype showed up just a few times. A much bigger clone sits one base away, suggesting this may be a read error. The J gene is TRBJ2-7, the V gene TRBV6-1, with D maybe TRBD1 (5 bases). The CDR3 is made up of 12 amino acids. Germline CDR1 and CDR2: MNHNS and SASEGT. The DNA of the CDR3 is TGTGCCAGCAATCAGGGCATGTACGGGCAGTACTTC. Residues: CASNQGMYGQYF.

V is TRBV18 and J is TRBJ1-1, with D possibly being TRBD1 (5 bases). Germline V CDR1 and CDR2: KGHSH, LQKENI. The CDR3 has 13 residues. Trimming removed 6 bases at V and 1 base at J, with 9 bases between. The CDR3 DNA follows: TGTGCCAGCTCGGGACTGGAGAACACTGAAGCTTTCTTT. Its protein is CASSGLENTEAFF.

This clonotype came up many times. The chain couples TRBV4-3 to TRBJ2-7, with D unresolved. V lost 9 bases and J lost 2, with 14 bases in between. CDR3 length: 13 amino acids. Per the germline V gene, CDR1 is LGHNA and CDR2 is YSLEER. The CDR3 region is CARGPLIPYEQYF. Here the CDR3 DNA reads TGCGCCAGAGGACCGCTAATTCCCTACGAGCAGTACTTC.

As concerns this clonotype: Mismatch with germline at one junction end may stem from a read error. The chain uses TRBV7-3 and TRBJ2-7; D is possibly TRBD1 (6 bases). Germline V gene data show CDR1 as SGHTA and CDR2 as FQGTGA. This CDR3 is 17 amino acids long. DNA for the CDR3: TGTGCCAGCAGCTTCGGGTTACGGGCTAGGGGGACCTACGAGCTGTACTTC. This translates into CASSFGLRARGTYELYF.

The chain links TRBV7-2 to TRBJ2-7; D is unclear. CDR3 length: 15 residues. Trimming left V 3 bases short and J 13 bases short, with 25 bases between. Germline CDR1 is SGHTA and CDR2 is FQGNSA. CDR3 DNA sequence: TGTGCCAGCAGCTTGCGCAATCAGCCCCAGCTTTTTGGTTACTTC. Encoded protein: CASSLRNQPQLFGYF. Using reference TRBV7-2 and TRBJ2-7 for the parts outside the CDR3, the full variable domain is GAGVSQSPSNKVTEKGKDVELRCDPISGHTALYWYRQSLGQGLEFLIYFQGNSAPDKSGLPSDRFSAERTGGSVSTLTIQRTQQEDSAVYLCASSLRNQPQLFGYFGPGTRLTVT.

The chain uses TRBV5-1 and TRBJ2-5; D may be TRBD2 (6 bases). The germline V gene has CDR1 SGHRS and CDR2 YFSETQ. Between the trimmed V and J ends, which lost 4 bases and 7 bases, there was a span of 17 bases. The CDR3 sequence is 14 residues long. In DNA form, the CDR3 reads TGCGCCAGCAGCGTAGCCCCGGGGGAAAGGACCCAGTACTTC. This translates into CASSVAPGERTQYF.

The V and J genes are TRBV20-1 and TRBJ2-4; no definite D call. The germline CDR1 and CDR2 sequences are DFQATT and SNEGSKA (reference sequence). There are 17 residues in the CDR3. The V end lost 2 bases, the J end lost 0 bases, and 17 bases lay between the germline ends. The CDR3 region has the DNA TGCAGTGCTAGACTAGGTCAGAGGACCCGAGCCAAAAACATTCAGTACTTC. It codes for CSARLGQRTRAKNIQYF.

The rearrangement joins TRBV12-3 or TRBV12-4 to TRBJ2-3; D is undetermined. The CDR3 covers 12 residues. Trimming took off 3 bases at V and 4 bases at J, with 5 bases between the two ends. In DNA, the CDR3 is TGTGCCAGCAGTTTTTTGTCAGATACGCAGTATTTT. Protein: CASSFLSDTQYF.

About this clonotype: One end of the junction fails to match germline, which may point to a read error. This chain links TRBV5-4 with TRBJ2-2; D may be TRBD1 or TRBD2 (6 bases each). Germline lookup yields CDR1 SGHNT and CDR2 YYREEE (reference sequence). The CDR3 covers 16 residues. CDR3 nucleotides: TGTGCCAGCAGCTTGGAATACAGGGCGGACACCGGGGGGCTGTTTTTT. The encoded protein is CASSLEYRADTGGLFF. Together with reference TRBV5-4 and TRBJ2-2, the CDR3 gives the full variable domain: ETGVTQSPTHLIKTRGQQVTLRCSSQSGHNTVSWYQQALGQGPQFIFQYYREEENGRGNFPPRFSGLQFPNYSSELNVNALELDDSALYLCASSLEYRADTGGLFFGEGSRLTVL.